This TCR beta chain derives from a study of blood T cell repertoires in COVID-19. About the study: PBMCs, B-cell-depleted T cells, or T cells were the source of the cDNA or gDNA that made up the material.

Germline CDR1 and CDR2: SGHNT and YYREEE (reference sequence). The CDR3 is 13 residues long. Trimming pared 4 bases from V and 6 bases from J, leaving 10 bases between. This clone was seen a handful of times. Measured with immunoSEQ multiplex PCR; TCRdb has only the in-frame clones, and not every one. The profile shows roughly 230,000 clones, approximately 92% of them singletons. This TCR was recovered from a woman between 40 and 55 years old who had recovered from COVID-19. The chain has TRBV5-4 and TRBJ2-2; unclear D gene. The specimen was peripheral blood. CDR3 amino acids: CASSPTRAGELFF. In nucleotides, the CDR3 is TGTGCCAGCAGCCCTACTCGCGCCGGGGAGCTGTTTTTT.